This TCR beta chain was observed in a study of low-dose radiotherapy and immunotherapy resistance in tumors. cDNA synthesis used a TRAV/TRBV-specific primer set for both chains. For amplifying TCRs, the PCR ran for about 22 cycles with Phusion, which was used together with a constant-region primer and the adapter on the V primers. Via MiXCR, TCRdb re-called the reads, giving one row per CDR3 protein. The sample contains 75,000 to 95,000 distinct CDR3 sequences, roughly a tenth of which appear only once. The time point: before trial treatment. V dropped 6 bases and J dropped 2 bases, with 14 bases sitting between them. The CDR3 covers 13 residues. Germline CDR1 is DFQATT and CDR2 is SNEGSKA (reference sequence). This clonotype was counted many times.

This receptor was taken from a male donor with prostate cancer. The rearrangement links TRBV20-1 to TRBJ2-7, with a tentative D call TRBD1 (6 bases). The starting material was PBMCs, obtained before treatment. CDR3: CSARQGTPYEQYF. CDR3 sequence (DNA): TGCAGTGCAAGGCAGGGGACCCCCTACGAGCAGTACTTC.